This paragraph covers one T cell receptor beta chain sequence. This clonotype was recorded many times. The antigen it recognizes is unknown. No quality values exist for individual bases; no much larger clone is one base distant. From the germline V gene, CDR1 is SQVTM and CDR2 is ANQGSEA. The CDR3, from cysteine to phenylalanine, totals 13 residues. Kept here is only the CDR3 DNA, which spans 39 bases and is read in frame from base 1. V loses 8 bases, J loses 2 bases, and the germline ends lie 13 bases apart. Receptors were amplified or captured by RT-PCR. Sequencer: Illumina HiSeq 2500. TCRdb handled the public reads itself, with Q25 trimming in fastp and clone calling in MiXCR, and kept productive beta chains. Merged by CDR3 protein, the rows form single entries marked with the most common genes and DNA. The sample data list hundreds of thousands of distinct CDR3 sequences, and roughly 8.2% of these were observed just once. 10% to 15% of the sample comes from the top ten.

The source of the sample is a study of response to subunit inactivated influenza vaccine (dated by TCRdb to between 2018 and 2020). Regarding the complete study: To follow how T cells responded to a trivalent subunit inactivated influenza vaccine, the researchers relied on deep quantitative profiling of the T cell receptor repertoire.

Findings and caveats that apply to the study as a whole: The authors suggested that each seasonal influenza vaccination may recruit only a limited number of new T cells.

The clonotype comes from a man between 45 and 75 years old who received an inactivated influenza vaccine. Donor details come from another sample of the same person, matched by shared clones. The rearrangement joined TRBV29-1 to TRBJ2-1, with TRBD2 tentatively as D gene (6 bases match). This material consisted of PBMCs from blood, taken around 25 months after vaccination. The sequence in DNA is TGCAGCAAGATCGCGGGAACCTACAATGAGCAGTTCTTC. Protein translation: CSKIAGTYNEQFF.